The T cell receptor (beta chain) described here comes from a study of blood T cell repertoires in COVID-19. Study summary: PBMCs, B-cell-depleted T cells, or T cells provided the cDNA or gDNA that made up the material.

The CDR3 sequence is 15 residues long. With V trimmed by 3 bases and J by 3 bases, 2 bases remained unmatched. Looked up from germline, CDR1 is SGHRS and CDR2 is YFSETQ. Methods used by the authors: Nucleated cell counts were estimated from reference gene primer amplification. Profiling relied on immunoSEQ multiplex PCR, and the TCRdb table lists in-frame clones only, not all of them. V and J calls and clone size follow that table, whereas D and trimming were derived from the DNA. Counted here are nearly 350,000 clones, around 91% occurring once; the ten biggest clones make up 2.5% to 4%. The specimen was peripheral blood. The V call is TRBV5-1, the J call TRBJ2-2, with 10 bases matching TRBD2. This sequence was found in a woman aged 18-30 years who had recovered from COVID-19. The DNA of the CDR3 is TGCGCCAGCAGCTCGCTAGCGGGAGACACCGGGGAGCTGTTTTTT. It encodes CASSSLAGDTGELFF.